The next 10 T cell receptor beta chains were all read from a single sample in a study of T cell responses to AZD1222 COVID-19 vaccine. Assay: immunoSEQ multiplex PCR; the TCRdb copy retains only in-frame clones and omits some. The sample lists about 200,000 clones; 90% to 95% were seen once. Here the sequenced sample was peripheral blood, taken 28 days after the second AZD1222 dose. Every receptor here comes from an adult who received the AZD1222 COVID-19 vaccine.

This chain joins TRBV18 and TRBJ2-1, with TRBD2 identical over 8 bases. Germline V gene sequence: CDR1 KGHSH, CDR2 LQKENI. The CDR3 spans 16 residues. The V gene end was trimmed by 6 bases and the J gene end by 4 bases; junction bases not matched to a gene: 11. CDR3 loop: CASSPEAGVSYNEQFF. The CDR3 DNA is TGTGCCAGCTCTCCTGAAGCGGGGGTGTCTTACAATGAGCAGTTCTTC.

J is TRBJ1-6 and V is TRBV7-9; D is ambiguous. CDR3 length: 17 residues. The V gene lost 6 bases and the J gene lost 0 bases, with 15 bases spanning the gap. Germline loops: CDR1 SEHNR, CDR2 FQNEAQ (reference sequence). CDR3 protein: CASRDQTVSSYNSPLHF. DNA for the CDR3: TGTGCCAGCAGAGATCAGACGGTCAGCTCCTATAATTCACCCCTCCACTTT.

This clone was seen once. The chain is built from TRBV18 and TRBJ2-1; D gene unclear. Germline V gene data show CDR1 as KGHSH and CDR2 as LQKENI. This CDR3 has 16 residues. Trimming cost V 0 bases and J 5 bases, with 14 bases left between them. CDR3 DNA sequence: TGTGCCAGCTCACCACCGTCGCGGATAGGGAACAATGAGCAGTTCTTC. It is translated as CASSPPSRIGNNEQFF.

This chain joins TRBV3-1 (or the pseudogene TRBV3-2) and TRBJ2-4; D remains ambiguous. The CDR3 covers 16 residues. V dropped 0 bases and J dropped 0 bases, with 9 bases sitting between them. CDR1 and CDR2 from the germline V gene are LGHDT and YNNKEL (reference sequence). CDR3 region: CASSQDKELAKNIQYF. The CDR3, as DNA: TGTGCCAGCAGCCAAGATAAAGAACTAGCCAAAAACATTCAGTACTTC.

The chain combines TRBV4-1 with TRBJ1-5; D unclear. The V end was cut by 1 base, the J end by 3 bases, with 7 bases between. Germline V gene data show CDR1 as MGHRA and CDR2 as YSYEKL. This CDR3 has 14 residues. CDR3 in amino acids: CASSQAGTNQPQHF. The CDR3, as DNA: TGCGCCAGCAGCCAAGCTGGAACCAATCAGCCCCAGCATTTT.

The V call is TRBV9, the J call TRBJ1-6; D gene unclear. Germline V gene lookup returns CDR1 SGDLS and CDR2 YYNGEE. V lost 0 bases and J lost 0, with 10 bases in between. CDR3 length: 17 amino acids. CDR3 sequence reads: CASSVVGEPSYNSPLHF. In DNA, the CDR3 is TGTGCCAGCAGCGTAGTTGGAGAGCCCTCCTATAATTCACCCCTCCACTTT.

CDR3 in DNA: TGTGCCAGCAGCCGGTTGGCTGATAGCAATCAGCCCCAGCATTTT. Translating it yields CASSRLADSNQPQHF. The chain uses TRBV9 and TRBJ1-5, with D unclear. Deletions cut 4 bases from V and 0 bases from J, with 11 bases between. CDR1 is SGDLS and CDR2 is YYNGEE in the germline V gene. The CDR3 covers 15 residues.

V usage is TRBV28 and J usage is TRBJ1-4, with D possibly TRBD1 on 5 matching bases. The germline V gene has CDR1 MDHEN and CDR2 SYDVKM. Trimming cost V 5 bases and J 8 bases, with 18 bases left between them. The CDR3 is made up of 15 amino acids. The CDR3 reads CASSALGGLDEKLFF. CDR3 nucleotide sequence: TGTGCCAGCAGTGCCTTGGGGGGTCTTGACGAAAAACTGTTTTTT.

The chain's CDR3 is CASSLPEGQAKNIQYF. The CDR3 bases are TGTGCCAGCAGCCTACCGGAGGGGCAGGCCAAAAACATTCAGTACTTC. This sequence joins TRBV7-9 and TRBJ2-4; D might be TRBD2 (6 bases). CDR1 is SEHNR, CDR2 FQNEAQ, per germline (reference sequence). V was clipped by 5 bases and J by 1 base, with 15 bases between them. The CDR3 consists of 16 residues.

The gene calls are TRBV18 and TRBJ2-1; 7 nucleotides align to TRBD1. CDR1 and CDR2 (germline): KGHSH, LQKENI. Trimming at V came to 3 bases and at J to 10 bases, leaving 6 bases not matched to a gene. The CDR3 loop spans 13 amino acids. CDR3 in amino acids: CASSPGTDREQFF. Here the CDR3 DNA reads TGTGCCAGCTCACCTGGGACAGATCGCGAGCAGTTCTTC. The full variable domain, rest sourced from reference TRBV18 and TRBJ2-1, is NAGVMQNPRHLVRRRGQEARLRCSPMKGHSHVYWYRQLPEEGLKFMVYLQKENIIDESGMPKERFSAEFPKEGPSILRIQQVVRGDSAAYFCASSPGTDREQFFGPGTRLTVL.